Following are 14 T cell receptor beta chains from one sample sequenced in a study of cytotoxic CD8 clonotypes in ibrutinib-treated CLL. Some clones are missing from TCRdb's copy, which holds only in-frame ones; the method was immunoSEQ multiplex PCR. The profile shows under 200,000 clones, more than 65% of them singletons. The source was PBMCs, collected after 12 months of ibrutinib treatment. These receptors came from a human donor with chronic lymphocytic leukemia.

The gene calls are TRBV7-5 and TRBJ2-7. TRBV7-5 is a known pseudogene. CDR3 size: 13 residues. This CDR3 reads CASGPGGAGEQYF. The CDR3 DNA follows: TGTGCCAGCGGCCCGGGTGGGGCGGGCGAGCAGTACTTC.

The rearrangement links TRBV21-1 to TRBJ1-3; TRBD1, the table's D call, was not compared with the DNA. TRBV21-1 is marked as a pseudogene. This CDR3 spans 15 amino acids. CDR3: CASSKEQGAGNTIYF. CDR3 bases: TGTGCCAGCAGCAAAGAACAGGGGGCTGGAAACACCATATATTTT.

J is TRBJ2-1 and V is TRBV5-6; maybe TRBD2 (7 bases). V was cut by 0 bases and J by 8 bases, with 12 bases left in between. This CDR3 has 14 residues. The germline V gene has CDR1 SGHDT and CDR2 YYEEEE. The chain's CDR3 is CASSLGGGADEQFF. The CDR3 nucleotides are TGTGCCAGCAGCTTGGGAGGGGGGGCGGATGAGCAGTTCTTC.

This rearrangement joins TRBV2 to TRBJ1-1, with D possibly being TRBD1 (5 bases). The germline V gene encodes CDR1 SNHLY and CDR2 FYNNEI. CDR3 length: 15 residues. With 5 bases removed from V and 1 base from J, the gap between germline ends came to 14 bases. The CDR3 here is CASSKGRQGNTEAFF. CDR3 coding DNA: TGTGCCAGCAGTAAGGGAAGGCAGGGGAACACTGAAGCTTTCTTT.

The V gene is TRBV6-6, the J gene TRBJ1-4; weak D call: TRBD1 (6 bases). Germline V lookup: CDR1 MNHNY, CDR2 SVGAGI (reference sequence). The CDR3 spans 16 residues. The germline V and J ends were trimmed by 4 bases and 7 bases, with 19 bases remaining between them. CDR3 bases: TGTGCCAGCAGTTCCTCCTTTACGGGGGCTCTTGAAAAACTGTTTTTT. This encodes CASSSSFTGALEKLFF.

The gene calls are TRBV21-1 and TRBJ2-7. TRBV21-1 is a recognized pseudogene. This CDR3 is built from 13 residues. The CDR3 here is CASSPQCRYEQYF. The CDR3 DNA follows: TGTGCCAGCAGCCCCCAGTGTCGGTACGAGCAGTACTTC.

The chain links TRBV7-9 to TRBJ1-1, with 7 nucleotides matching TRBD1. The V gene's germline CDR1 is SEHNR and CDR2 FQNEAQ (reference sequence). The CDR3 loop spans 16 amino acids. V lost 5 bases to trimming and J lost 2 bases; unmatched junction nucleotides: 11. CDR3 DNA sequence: TGTGCCAGCAGCATACGAGGGGGCGGAGTTAACACTGAAGCTTTCTTT. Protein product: CASSIRGGGVNTEAFF.

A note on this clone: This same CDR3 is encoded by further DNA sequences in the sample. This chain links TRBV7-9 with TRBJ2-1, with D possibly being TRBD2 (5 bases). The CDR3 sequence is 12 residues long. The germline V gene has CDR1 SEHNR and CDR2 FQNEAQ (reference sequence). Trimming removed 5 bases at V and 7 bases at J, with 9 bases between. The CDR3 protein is CASSLRGNEQFF. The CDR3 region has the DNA TGTGCCAGCAGCCTAAGAGGGAATGAGCAGTTCTTC.

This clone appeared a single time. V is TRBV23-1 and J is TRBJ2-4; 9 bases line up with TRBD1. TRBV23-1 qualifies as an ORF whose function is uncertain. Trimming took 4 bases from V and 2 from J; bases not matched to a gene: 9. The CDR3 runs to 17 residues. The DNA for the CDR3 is TGCGCCAGCAGTCGCTACAGGGGGCGCGGTACCAAAAACATTCAGTACTTC. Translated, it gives CASSRYRGRGTKNIQYF.

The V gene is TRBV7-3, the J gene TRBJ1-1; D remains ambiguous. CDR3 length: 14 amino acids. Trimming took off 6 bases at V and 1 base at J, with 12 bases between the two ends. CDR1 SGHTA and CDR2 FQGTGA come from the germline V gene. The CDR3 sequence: CASSQGSANTEAFF. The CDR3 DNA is TGTGCCAGCAGTCAAGGGTCCGCGAACACTGAAGCTTTCTTT.

CDR3 residues: CASGTQGNSYEQYF. The DNA of the CDR3 is TGTGCCAGTGGAACTCAGGGGAACTCCTACGAGCAGTACTTC. The chain recombines TRBV19 with TRBJ2-7; TRBD1 might be the D (6 bases). Germline CDR1 LNHDA, CDR2 SQIVND (reference sequence). The length of the CDR3 is 14 residues. Trimming removed 8 bases at V and 0 bases at J, with 14 bases between.

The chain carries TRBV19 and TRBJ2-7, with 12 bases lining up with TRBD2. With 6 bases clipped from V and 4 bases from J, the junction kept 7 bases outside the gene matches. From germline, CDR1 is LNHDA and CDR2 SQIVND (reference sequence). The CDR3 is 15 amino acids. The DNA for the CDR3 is TGTGCCAGTAGGACGACTAGCGGGAGTTTGTACGAGCAGTACTTC. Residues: CASRTTSGSLYEQYF.

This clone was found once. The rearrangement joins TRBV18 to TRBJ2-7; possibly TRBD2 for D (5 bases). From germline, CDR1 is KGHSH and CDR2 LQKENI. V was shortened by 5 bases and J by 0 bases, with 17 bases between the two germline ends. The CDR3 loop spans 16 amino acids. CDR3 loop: CASSTSRTPSSYEQYF. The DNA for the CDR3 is TGTGCCAGCTCAACGTCCCGGACTCCAAGCTCCTACGAGCAGTACTTC.

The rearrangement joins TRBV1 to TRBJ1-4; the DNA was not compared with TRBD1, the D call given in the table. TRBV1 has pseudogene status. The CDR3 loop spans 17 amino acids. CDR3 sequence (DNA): TGCACCAGCAGCCATTCCCAGGGTGGATTTTCTAATGAAAAACTGTTTTTT. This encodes CTSSHSQGGFSNEKLFF.